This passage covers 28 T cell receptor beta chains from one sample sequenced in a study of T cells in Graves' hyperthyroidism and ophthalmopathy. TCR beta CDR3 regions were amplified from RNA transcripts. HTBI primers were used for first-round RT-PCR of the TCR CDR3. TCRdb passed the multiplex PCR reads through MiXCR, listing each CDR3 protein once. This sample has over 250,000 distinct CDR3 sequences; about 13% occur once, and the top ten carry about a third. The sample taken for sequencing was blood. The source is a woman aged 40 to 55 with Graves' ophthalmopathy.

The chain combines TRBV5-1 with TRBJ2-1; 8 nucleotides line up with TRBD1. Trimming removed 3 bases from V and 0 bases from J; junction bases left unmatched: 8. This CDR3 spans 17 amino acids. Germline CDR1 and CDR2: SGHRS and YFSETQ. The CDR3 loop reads CASSSGQGASSYNEQFF. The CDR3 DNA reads TGCGCCAGCAGCTCAGGACAGGGAGCAAGCTCCTACAATGAGCAGTTCTTC.

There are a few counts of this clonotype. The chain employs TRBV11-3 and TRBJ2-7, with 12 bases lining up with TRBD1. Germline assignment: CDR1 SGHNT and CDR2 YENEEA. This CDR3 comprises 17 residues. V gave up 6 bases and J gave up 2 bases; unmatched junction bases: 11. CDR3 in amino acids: CASRRDRGQIPTYEQYF. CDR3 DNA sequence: TGTGCCAGCAGACGGGACAGGGGGCAAATTCCTACCTACGAGCAGTACTTC.

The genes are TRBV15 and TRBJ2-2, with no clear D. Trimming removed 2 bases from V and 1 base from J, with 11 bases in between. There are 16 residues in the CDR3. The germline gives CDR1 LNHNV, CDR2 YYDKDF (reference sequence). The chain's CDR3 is CATSRLRLRNTGELFF. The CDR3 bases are TGTGCCACCAGCAGACTTCGATTACGGAACACCGGGGAGCTGTTTTTT.

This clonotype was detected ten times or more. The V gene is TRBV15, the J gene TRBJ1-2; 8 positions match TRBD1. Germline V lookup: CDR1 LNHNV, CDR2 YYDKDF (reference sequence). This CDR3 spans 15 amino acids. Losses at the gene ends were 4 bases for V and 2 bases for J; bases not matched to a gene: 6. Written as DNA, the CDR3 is TGTGCCACCAGCACACGCAGGGGGCGCAACTATGGCTACACCTTC. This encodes CATSTRRGRNYGYTF.

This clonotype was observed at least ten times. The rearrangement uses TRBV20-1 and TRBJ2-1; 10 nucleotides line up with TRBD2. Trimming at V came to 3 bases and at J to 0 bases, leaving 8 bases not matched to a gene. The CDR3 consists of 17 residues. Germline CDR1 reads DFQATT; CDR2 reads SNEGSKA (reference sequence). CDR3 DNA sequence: TGCAGTGCTAGTCTTGGACTAGCGGCAAGCTCCTACAATGAGCAGTTCTTC. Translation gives CSASLGLAASSYNEQFF.

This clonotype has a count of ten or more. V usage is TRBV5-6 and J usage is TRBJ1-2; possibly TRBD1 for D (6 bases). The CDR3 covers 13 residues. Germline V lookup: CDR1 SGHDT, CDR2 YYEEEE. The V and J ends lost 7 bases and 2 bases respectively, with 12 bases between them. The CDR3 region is CASSRGRNYGYTF. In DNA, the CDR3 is TGTGCCAGCTCACGGGGGCGAAACTATGGCTACACCTTC.

The CDR3 region is CSVVGRDNYEQYF. The CDR3, as DNA: TGCAGCGTTGTGGGGCGGGACAACTACGAGCAGTACTTC. The chain recombines TRBV29-1 with TRBJ2-7; D is possibly TRBD1 or TRBD2 (6 bases each). V lost 4 bases and J lost 3, with 13 bases in between. Germline values: CDR1 SQVTM, CDR2 ANQGSEA. The CDR3 spans 13 residues.

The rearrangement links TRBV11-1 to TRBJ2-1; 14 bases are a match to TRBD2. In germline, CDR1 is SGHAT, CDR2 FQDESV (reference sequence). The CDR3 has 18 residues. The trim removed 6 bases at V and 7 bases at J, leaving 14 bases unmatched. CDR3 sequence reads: CASRWTSGGTYNLNEQFF. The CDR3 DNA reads TGTGCCAGCAGGTGGACTAGCGGGGGGACCTACAACCTTAATGAGCAGTTCTTC.

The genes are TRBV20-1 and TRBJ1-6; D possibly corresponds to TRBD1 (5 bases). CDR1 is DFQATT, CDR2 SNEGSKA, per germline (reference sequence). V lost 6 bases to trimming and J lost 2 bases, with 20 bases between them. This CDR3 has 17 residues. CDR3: CSAQSGATDTYNSPLHF. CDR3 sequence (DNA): TGCAGTGCCCAGTCCGGGGCCACGGACACCTATAATTCACCCCTCCACTTT.

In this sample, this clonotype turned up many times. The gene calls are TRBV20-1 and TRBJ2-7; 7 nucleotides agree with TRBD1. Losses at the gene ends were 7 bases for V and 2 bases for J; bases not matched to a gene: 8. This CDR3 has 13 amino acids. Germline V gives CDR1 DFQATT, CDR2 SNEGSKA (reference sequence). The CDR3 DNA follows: TGCAGTGTTACCGGGACAGATCCCTACGAGCAGTACTTC. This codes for CSVTGTDPYEQYF.

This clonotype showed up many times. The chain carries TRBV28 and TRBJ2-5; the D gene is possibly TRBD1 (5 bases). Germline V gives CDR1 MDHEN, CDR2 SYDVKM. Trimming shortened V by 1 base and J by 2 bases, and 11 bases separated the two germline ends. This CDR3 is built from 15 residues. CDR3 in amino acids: CASSLFVGLQETQYF. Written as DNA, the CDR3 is TGTGCCAGCAGTTTATTCGTGGGGCTACAAGAGACCCAGTACTTC.

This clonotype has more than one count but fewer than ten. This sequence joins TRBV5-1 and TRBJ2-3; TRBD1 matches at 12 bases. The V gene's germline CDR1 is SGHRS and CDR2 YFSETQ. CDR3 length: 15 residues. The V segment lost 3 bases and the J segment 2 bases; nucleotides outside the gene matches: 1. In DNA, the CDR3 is TGCGCCAGCAGCTCGGGACAGGGGGCCACAGATACGCAGTATTTT. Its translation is CASSSGQGATDTQYF.

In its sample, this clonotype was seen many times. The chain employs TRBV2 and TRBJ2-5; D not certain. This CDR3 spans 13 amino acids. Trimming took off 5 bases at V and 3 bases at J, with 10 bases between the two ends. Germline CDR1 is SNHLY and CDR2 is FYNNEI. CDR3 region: CASSLDGKETQYF. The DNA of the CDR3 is TGTGCCAGCAGTTTGGACGGCAAAGAGACCCAGTACTTC.

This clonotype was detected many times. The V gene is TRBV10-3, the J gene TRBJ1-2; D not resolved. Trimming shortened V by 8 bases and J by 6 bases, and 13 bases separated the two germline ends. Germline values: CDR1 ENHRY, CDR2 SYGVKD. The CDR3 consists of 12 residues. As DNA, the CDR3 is TGTGCCATCTCTTGGGGAGAGAATGGCTACACCTTC. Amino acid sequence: CAISWGENGYTF.

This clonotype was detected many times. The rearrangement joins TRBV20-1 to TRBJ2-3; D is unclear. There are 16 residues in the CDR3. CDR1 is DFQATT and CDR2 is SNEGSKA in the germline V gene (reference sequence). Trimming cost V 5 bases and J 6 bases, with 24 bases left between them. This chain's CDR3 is CSAGGGPSTGEDTQYF. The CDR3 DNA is TGCAGTGCTGGCGGTGGGCCCTCGACGGGTGAGGATACGCAGTATTTT.

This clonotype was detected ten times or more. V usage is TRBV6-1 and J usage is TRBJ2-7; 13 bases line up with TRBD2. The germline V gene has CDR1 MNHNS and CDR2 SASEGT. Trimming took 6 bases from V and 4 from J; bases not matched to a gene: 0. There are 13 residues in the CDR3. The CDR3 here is CASRTSGGYEQYF. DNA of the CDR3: TGTGCCAGCAGGACTAGCGGGGGGTACGAGCAGTACTTC.

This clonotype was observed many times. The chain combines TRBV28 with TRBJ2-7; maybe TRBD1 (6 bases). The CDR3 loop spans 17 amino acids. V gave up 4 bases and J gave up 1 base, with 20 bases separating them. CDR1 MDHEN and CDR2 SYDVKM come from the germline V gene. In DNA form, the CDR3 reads TGTGCCAGCAGTTCGCTCATAACAGGGTCAGCTTCCTACGAGCAGTACTTC. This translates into CASSSLITGSASYEQYF. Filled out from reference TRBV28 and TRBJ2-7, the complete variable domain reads DVKVTQSSRYLVKRTGEKVFLECVQDMDHENMFWYRQDPGLGLRLIYFSYDVKMKEKGDIPEGYSVSREKKERFSLILESASTNQTSMYLCASSSLITGSASYEQYFGPGTRLTVT.

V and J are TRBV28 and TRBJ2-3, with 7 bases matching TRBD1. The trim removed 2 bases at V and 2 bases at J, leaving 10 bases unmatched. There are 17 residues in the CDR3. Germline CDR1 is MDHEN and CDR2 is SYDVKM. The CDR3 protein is CASSLPSTGDITDTQYF. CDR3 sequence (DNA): TGTGCCAGCAGTTTACCCAGTACAGGGGACATCACAGATACGCAGTATTTT.

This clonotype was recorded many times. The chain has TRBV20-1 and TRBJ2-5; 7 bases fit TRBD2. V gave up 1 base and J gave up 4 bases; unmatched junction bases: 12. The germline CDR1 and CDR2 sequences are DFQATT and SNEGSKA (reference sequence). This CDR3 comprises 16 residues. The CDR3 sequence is CSARGETGRERETQYF. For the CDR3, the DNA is TGCAGTGCTAGAGGAGAGACGGGGCGGGAGAGAGAGACCCAGTACTTC.

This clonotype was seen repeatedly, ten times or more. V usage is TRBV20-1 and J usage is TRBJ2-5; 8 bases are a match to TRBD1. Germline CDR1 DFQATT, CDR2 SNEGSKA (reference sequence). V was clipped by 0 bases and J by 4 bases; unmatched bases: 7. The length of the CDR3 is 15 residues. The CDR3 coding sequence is TGCAGTGCTAGAGATCGTGACAGGGGAATAGAGACCCAGTACTTC. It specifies CSARDRDRGIETQYF.

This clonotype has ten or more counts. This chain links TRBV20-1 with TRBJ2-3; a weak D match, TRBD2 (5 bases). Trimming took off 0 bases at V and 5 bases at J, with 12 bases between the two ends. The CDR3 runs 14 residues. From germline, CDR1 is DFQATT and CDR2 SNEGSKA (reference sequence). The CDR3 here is CSARDLRAVDTQYF. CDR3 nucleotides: TGCAGTGCTAGAGATTTGAGGGCGGTAGATACGCAGTATTTT.

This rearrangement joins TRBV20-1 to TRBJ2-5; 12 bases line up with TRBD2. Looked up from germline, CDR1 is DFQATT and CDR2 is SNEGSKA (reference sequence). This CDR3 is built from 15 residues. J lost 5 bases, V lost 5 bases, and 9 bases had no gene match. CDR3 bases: TGCAGTGCTCCTCCCTCTCTAGCGGGGGGGGAGACCCAGTACTTC. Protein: CSAPPSLAGGETQYF.

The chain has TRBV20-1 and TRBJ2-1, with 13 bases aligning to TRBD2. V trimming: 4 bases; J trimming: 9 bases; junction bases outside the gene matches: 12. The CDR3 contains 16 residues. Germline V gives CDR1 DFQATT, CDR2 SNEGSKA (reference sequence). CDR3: CSAKKGLAGNGGEQFF. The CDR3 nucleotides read TGCAGTGCTAAAAAGGGACTAGCGGGAAATGGAGGTGAGCAGTTCTTC.

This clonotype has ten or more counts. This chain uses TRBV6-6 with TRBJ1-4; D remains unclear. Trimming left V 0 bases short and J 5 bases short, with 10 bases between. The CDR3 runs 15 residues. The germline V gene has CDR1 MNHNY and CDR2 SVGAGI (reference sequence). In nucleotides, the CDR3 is TGTGCCAGCAGTTACTCGTCGCCCAGAAATGAAAAACTGTTTTTT. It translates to CASSYSSPRNEKLFF.

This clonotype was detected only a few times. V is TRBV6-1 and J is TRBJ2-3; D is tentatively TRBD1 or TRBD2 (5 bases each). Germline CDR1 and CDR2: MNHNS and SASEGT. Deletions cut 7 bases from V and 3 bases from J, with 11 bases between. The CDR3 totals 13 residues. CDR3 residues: CASTRDGTDTQYF. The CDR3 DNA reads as TGTGCCAGCACCAGGGACGGGACAGATACGCAGTATTTT.

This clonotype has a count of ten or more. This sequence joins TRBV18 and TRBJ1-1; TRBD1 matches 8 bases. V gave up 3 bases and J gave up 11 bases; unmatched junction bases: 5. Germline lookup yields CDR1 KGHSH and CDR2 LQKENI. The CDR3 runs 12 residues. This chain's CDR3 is CASSPRTGTAFF. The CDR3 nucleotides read TGTGCCAGCTCACCGCGGACAGGGACGGCTTTCTTT. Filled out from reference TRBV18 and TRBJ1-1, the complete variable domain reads NAGVMQNPRHLVRRRGQEARLRCSPMKGHSHVYWYRQLPEEGLKFMVYLQKENIIDESGMPKERFSAEFPKEGPSILRIQQVVRGDSAAYFCASSPRTGTAFFGQGTRLTVV.

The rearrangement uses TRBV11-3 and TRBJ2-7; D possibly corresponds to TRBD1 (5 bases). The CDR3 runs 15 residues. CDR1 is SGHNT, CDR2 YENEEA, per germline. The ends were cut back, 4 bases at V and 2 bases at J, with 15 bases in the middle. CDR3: CASSSGSPRAYEQYF. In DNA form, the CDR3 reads TGTGCCAGCAGCTCAGGGTCTCCTAGAGCCTACGAGCAGTACTTC.

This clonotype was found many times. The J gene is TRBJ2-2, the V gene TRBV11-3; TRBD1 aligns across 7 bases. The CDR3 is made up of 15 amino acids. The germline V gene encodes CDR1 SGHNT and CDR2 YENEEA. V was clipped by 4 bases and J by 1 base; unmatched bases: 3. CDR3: CASSWDRVNTGELFF. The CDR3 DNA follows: TGTGCCAGCAGCTGGGACAGAGTGAACACCGGGGAGCTGTTTTTT.